A single sample is the source of the 30 T cell receptor beta chains below, sequenced in a study of T cells after yellow fever vaccination. TCRdb reprocessed the 5' RACE reads with MiXCR, giving one entry per CDR3 protein. Found here are fewer than 350,000 distinct CDR3 sequences, 8.7% of them singletons; the top ten hold around 17%. The sequences come from PBMCs, collected on the day of the first yellow fever vaccination. Every receptor here comes from a young man who received the YFV17D yellow fever vaccine.

This clonotype turned up a few times. The chain links TRBV18 to TRBJ1-4, with D possibly being TRBD1 (5 bases). V lost 1 base and J lost 7, with 13 bases in between. The CDR3 is 15 residues long. Germline CDR1 and CDR2: KGHSH and LQKENI. The CDR3 DNA follows: TGTGCCAGCTCACCACTTACCGGGGCGGGTGAAAAACTGTTTTTT. Translating it yields CASSPLTGAGEKLFF.

Ten or more counts support this clonotype. The chain links TRBV5-1 to TRBJ2-2, with 10 bases identical to TRBD1. The junction had 0 bases not matched to a gene; V was cut back by 3 bases and J by 1 base. CDR3 length: 15 amino acids. Germline V lookup: CDR1 SGHRS, CDR2 YFSETQ. CDR3 sequence reads: CASSWDRGNTGELFF. The DNA for the CDR3 is TGCGCCAGCAGCTGGGACAGGGGGAACACCGGGGAGCTGTTTTTT. The complete variable domain, with remaining parts taken from reference TRBV5-1 and TRBJ2-2, reads KAGVTQTPRYLIKTRGQQVTLSCSPISGHRSVSWYQQTPGQGLQFLFEYFSETQRNKGNFPGRFSGRQFSNSRSEMNVSTLELGDSALYLCASSWDRGNTGELFFGEGSRLTVL.

As for this clonotype: A much larger clone lies one base from this, so it may be a read error. V and J are TRBV7-2 and TRBJ1-6, with 9 bases identical to TRBD1. From germline, CDR1 is SGHTA and CDR2 FQGNSA. The CDR3 has 14 residues. Here the CDR3 DNA reads TGTGCCAGCAGCTCTTTACAGGGGGCCTCACCCCTCCTCTTT. It translates to CASSSLQGASPLLF.

This clonotype was recorded once. Being one base from a much bigger clone, this may be a read error. The gene calls are TRBV4-1 and TRBJ2-6; TRBD1 matches at 7 bases. Germline loops: CDR1 MGHRA, CDR2 YSYEKL. V was pared by 3 bases and J by 0 bases, with 11 bases of the junction left unmatched. The CDR3 extends over 19 amino acids. In DNA form, the CDR3 reads TGCGCCAGCAGCCAGGGTGCGACAGGGTTTGCCTCTGGGGCCAACGTCCTGACTTTC. Its translation: CASSQGATGFASGANVLTF.

The chain joins TRBV7-2 to TRBJ1-1, with D hard to call. The ends were cut back, 6 bases at V and 6 bases at J, with 14 bases in the middle. CDR1 is SGHTA, CDR2 FQGNSA, per germline. This CDR3 region has 13 residues. CDR3 residues: CASSSQERAEAFF. CDR3 in DNA: TGTGCCAGCAGTTCCCAGGAGAGGGCTGAAGCTTTCTTT.

This clonotype has a handful of counts. The CDR3 DNA is TGCGCCAGCAGCCAAGGGAGCGGGGGACCCAATGAGCAGTTCTTC. It is translated as CASSQGSGGPNEQFF. This chain connects TRBV4-3 to TRBJ2-1; 8 bases are shared with TRBD2. V lost 1 base, J lost 6 bases, and 5 bases stayed unmatched. In germline, CDR1 is LGHNA, CDR2 YSLEER. The CDR3 consists of 15 residues.

This clonotype appeared a few times. The genes are TRBV6-2 or TRBV6-3 and TRBJ2-3, with D possibly matching TRBD1 (6 bases). V lost 6 bases and J lost 4, with 14 bases in between. Per germline, CDR1 MNHEY and CDR2 SVGEGT. The CDR3 extends over 14 amino acids. The CDR3 protein is CASRYTGFADTQYF. CDR3 coding DNA: TGTGCCAGCAGGTATACAGGGTTTGCAGATACGCAGTATTTT.

There are a few counts of this clonotype. The V gene is TRBV29-1, the J gene TRBJ2-5; D is unclear. The CDR3 spans 13 residues. Trimming cost V 2 bases and J 6 bases, with 13 bases left between them. CDR1 SQVTM and CDR2 ANQGSEA come from the germline V gene. The CDR3 nucleotides read TGCAGCGTTGAATTCCGGGTAATGAAGACCCAGTACTTC. Encoded protein: CSVEFRVMKTQYF.

This clonotype was seen ten or more times. The V and J genes are TRBV19 and TRBJ2-2; D is possibly TRBD2 (5 bases). This CDR3 is 15 amino acids long. In germline, CDR1 is LNHDA, CDR2 SQIVND (reference sequence). V was shortened by 5 bases and J by 0 bases, with 10 bases between the two germline ends. The CDR3 loop reads CASSAGLANTGELFF. For the CDR3, the DNA is TGTGCCAGTAGTGCCGGACTCGCGAACACCGGGGAGCTGTTTTTT.

This clonotype has at least ten counts. V usage is TRBV25-1 and J usage is TRBJ1-5, with D hard to call. This CDR3 contains 14 residues. Germline V gives CDR1 MGHDK, CDR2 SYGVNS. V lost 4 bases, J lost 7 bases, and 14 bases lay in between. CDR3: CASSGGYYYQPQHF. DNA of the CDR3: TGTGCCAGCAGTGGAGGGTACTACTACCAGCCCCAGCATTTT.

This clonotype was observed at least ten times. The genes are TRBV4-1 and TRBJ1-5, with D unresolved. This CDR3 has 15 residues. The V end lost 0 bases, the J end lost 4 bases, and 10 bases lay between the germline ends. CDR1 is MGHRA, CDR2 YSYEKL, per germline. DNA of the CDR3: TGCGCCAGCAGCCAAGAGTTTGGAGCTAATCAGCCCCAGCATTTT. Translation gives CASSQEFGANQPQHF.

The gene calls are TRBV11-2 and TRBJ2-3, with D perhaps TRBD1 or TRBD2 (5 bases each). This CDR3 spans 18 amino acids. V was cut by 2 bases and J by 1 base, with 19 bases left in between. Germline values: CDR1 SGHAT, CDR2 FQNNGV. In DNA, the CDR3 is TGTGCCAGCAGCTTATCCCGCTTCAGGGCTAGCCGCACAGATACGCAGTATTTT. It is translated as CASSLSRFRASRTDTQYF.

This clonotype has more than one count but fewer than ten. The rearrangement uses TRBV12-3 or TRBV12-4 and TRBJ2-2, with a tentative D call TRBD2 (5 bases). With 3 bases removed from V and 3 bases from J, the gap between germline ends came to 11 bases. This CDR3 region has 15 residues. CDR3 sequence reads: CASSFTGIDTGELFF. CDR3 DNA: TGTGCCAGCAGTTTTACGGGGATCGACACCGGGGAGCTGTTTTTT.

This clonotype appeared many times. The chain combines TRBV20-1 with TRBJ2-5; 9 bases fit TRBD1. The CDR3 runs 14 residues. V lost 5 bases and J lost 9; bases outside the gene matches: 13. Germline CDR1 is DFQATT and CDR2 is SNEGSKA (reference sequence). CDR3 region: CSAVRPSQGAAQYF. For the CDR3, the DNA is TGCAGTGCTGTCCGACCCTCACAGGGGGCGGCCCAGTACTTC.

The chain combines TRBV11-2 with TRBJ1-5; no clear D gene. Trimming left V 0 bases short and J 3 bases short, with 6 bases between. Germline V gene data show CDR1 as SGHAT and CDR2 as FQNNGV. The CDR3 has 14 residues. CDR3 sequence (DNA): TGTGCCAGCAGCTTAGACAGCACCAATCAGCCCCAGCATTTT. Translated: CASSLDSTNQPQHF.

This clonotype showed up many times. The chain uses TRBV5-6 and TRBJ1-1, with 8 bases that match TRBD1. CDR3 size: 14 residues. V lost 3 bases and J lost 5; bases outside the gene matches: 6. Germline CDR1 SGHDT, CDR2 YYEEEE. The CDR3 is CASSWSGGGTEAFF. The CDR3 nucleotides are TGTGCCAGCAGCTGGTCAGGGGGCGGAACTGAAGCTTTCTTT.

This clonotype was observed a few times. The CDR3 loop is CASNLAAGYNEQFF. Written as DNA, the CDR3 is TGCGCCAGCAACCTAGCGGCCGGCTACAATGAGCAGTTCTTC. The chain combines TRBV5-1 with TRBJ2-1, with 7 bases identical to TRBD2. Germline V gene sequence: CDR1 SGHRS, CDR2 YFSETQ. The ends lost 6 bases at V and 3 bases at J; junction bases unmatched: 6. The CDR3 spans 14 residues.

This clonotype was picked up a small number of times. The chain recombines TRBV7-9 with TRBJ1-4; D is possibly TRBD1 (5 bases). V dropped 3 bases and J dropped 7 bases, with 12 bases sitting between them. The CDR3 runs to 14 residues. Germline V gene sequence: CDR1 SEHNR, CDR2 FQNEAQ (reference sequence). The CDR3 is CASSFGVGGEKLFF. The CDR3 nucleotides read TGTGCCAGCAGCTTCGGTGTGGGGGGTGAAAAACTGTTTTTT.

V gene TRBV10-3 combines with J gene TRBJ2-5; 8 bases line up with TRBD1. Germline V CDR1 and CDR2: ENHRY, SYGVKD. V was pared by 4 bases and J by 5 bases, with 6 bases of the junction left unmatched. The CDR3 length is 14 residues. The CDR3 loop reads CAISVQGGLETQYF. The DNA for the CDR3 is TGTGCCATCAGTGTACAGGGGGGCTTGGAGACCCAGTACTTC.

In this sample, this clonotype turned up many times. V usage is TRBV11-2 and J usage is TRBJ2-3; tentatively, D is TRBD2 (5 bases). In germline, CDR1 is SGHAT, CDR2 FQNNGV. The CDR3 contains 16 residues. V shed 1 base and J shed 0 bases, with 11 bases lying between them. CDR3 bases: TGTGCCAGCAGCTTAGCCGGGCAGCGGAGCACAGATACGCAGTATTTT. As protein: CASSLAGQRSTDTQYF.

In this sample, this clonotype turned up a few times. This chain links TRBV5-5 with TRBJ2-7; D is perhaps TRBD1 (6 bases). Trimming left V 9 bases short and J 6 bases short, with 13 bases between. Germline V gene lookup returns CDR1 SGHKS and CDR2 YYEKEE (reference sequence). This CDR3 region has 11 residues. The chain's CDR3 is CAIQGRTEQYV. For the CDR3, the DNA is TGTGCCATCCAGGGGCGGACCGAGCAGTACGTC.

The chain links TRBV13 to TRBJ2-7; no firm D call. The CDR3 is 12 amino acids. Germline loops: CDR1 PRHDT, CDR2 FYEKMQ (reference sequence). With 1 base removed from V and 3 bases from J, the gap between germline ends came to 4 bases. The CDR3 DNA sequence: TGTGCCAGCAGCTTAGCTCTCTACGAGCAGTACTTC. Its translation: CASSLALYEQYF.

The chain has TRBV28 and TRBJ1-2; D remains ambiguous. Germline CDR1 reads MDHEN; CDR2 reads SYDVKM. The CDR3 consists of 13 residues. V shed 4 bases and J shed 7 bases, with 13 bases lying between them. The chain's CDR3 is CASSSSIVGGYTF. The CDR3 DNA reads as TGTGCCAGCAGTTCCTCTATAGTCGGTGGCTACACCTTC.

This chain links TRBV6-1 with TRBJ2-7; a weak D match, TRBD2 (6 bases). The CDR3 sequence is 18 residues long. The germline V gene encodes CDR1 MNHNS and CDR2 SASEGT. V gave up 6 bases and J gave up 0 bases, with 24 bases separating them. CDR3 coding DNA: TGTGCCAGCAGGGGCACCCCCGGACTATCCAATTTCTCCTACGAGCAGTACTTC. Amino acid sequence: CASRGTPGLSNFSYEQYF.

This clonotype was found a few times. The rearrangement links TRBV12-3 or TRBV12-4 to TRBJ2-1, with a possible D match to TRBD2 (5 bases). Trimming stripped 2 bases from V and 15 bases from J, with 14 bases between. The CDR3 length is 12 residues. The CDR3 is CASSLSGRRGFF. DNA of the CDR3: TGTGCCAGCAGTTTAAGCGGCCGACGAGGGTTCTTC.

The rearrangement links TRBV12-3 or TRBV12-4 to TRBJ2-1; 15 positions match TRBD2. CDR3 length equals 16 residues. The junction had 4 bases not matched to a gene; V was cut back by 6 bases and J by 4 bases. In DNA form, the CDR3 reads TGTGCCAGCAGCGGACTAGCGGGGGGGCTGTACAATGAGCAGTTCTTC. Its protein product is CASSGLAGGLYNEQFF.

The chain joins TRBV29-1 to TRBJ2-1, with 14 positions matching TRBD2. The trim removed 6 bases at V and 9 bases at J, leaving 7 bases unmatched. The CDR3 has 14 amino acids. The germline V gene has CDR1 SQVTM and CDR2 ANQGSEA. The chain's CDR3 is CSVPGLAGGSEQFF. The CDR3 region has the DNA TGCAGCGTCCCTGGACTAGCGGGGGGTAGTGAGCAGTTCTTC.

This chain uses TRBV19 with TRBJ2-7, with D possibly TRBD1 on 6 matching bases. The CDR3 runs to 15 residues. Trimming took off 7 bases at V and 3 bases at J, with 19 bases between the two ends. The germline gives CDR1 LNHDA, CDR2 SQIVND (reference sequence). CDR3 region: CASTPRGTPFYEQYF. DNA of the CDR3: TGTGCCAGTACTCCTAGGGGGACACCCTTCTACGAGCAGTACTTC. Full variable domain (outside the CDR3, taken from reference TRBV19 and TRBJ2-7): DGGITQSPKYLFRKEGQNVTLSCEQNLNHDAMYWYRQDPGQGLRLIYYSQIVNDFQKGDIAEGYSVSREKKESFPLTVTSAQKNPTAFYLCASTPRGTPFYEQYFGPGTRLTVT.

The genes are TRBV5-1 and TRBJ1-1, with no clear D. The germline gives CDR1 SGHRS, CDR2 YFSETQ. This CDR3 is 15 amino acids long. V lost 0 bases to trimming and J lost 1 base, with 10 bases between them. As DNA, the CDR3 is TGCGCCAGCAGCTTGGAGGCTGGGAGGAACACTGAAGCTTTCTTT. Translation: CASSLEAGRNTEAFF.

The rearrangement joins TRBV5-6 to TRBJ2-1; TRBD2 might be the D (7 bases). Germline V gene data show CDR1 as SGHDT and CDR2 as YYEEEE. V was shortened by 4 bases and J by 4 bases, with 24 bases between the two germline ends. CDR3 length equals 18 residues. CDR3 sequence reads: CASSDPVGQPGGYNEQFF. The DNA of the CDR3 is TGTGCCAGCAGCGACCCCGTGGGACAACCGGGGGGTTACAATGAGCAGTTCTTC.